A single sample gave rise to the 31 T cell receptor beta chains below, sequenced in a study of T-cell memory formation after mild COVID-19. TCRdb re-called the 5' RACE reads through MiXCR, storing one row per CDR3 protein. This table has around 370,000 distinct CDR3 sequences, 21% appearing once. Material: PBMCs or a T cell subset sorted from them (not recorded which). These TCRs come from an adult woman who had mild COVID-19 (a few samples of this study predate the infection). Cell type and time point are not known.

In this sample, this clonotype turned up many times. The chain has TRBV11-3 and TRBJ2-2; D unresolved. Trimming left V 4 bases short and J 3 bases short, with 0 bases between. Looked up from germline, CDR1 is SGHNT and CDR2 is YENEEA. The CDR3 has 11 amino acids. The chain's CDR3 is CASSYTGELFF. CDR3 nucleotides: TGTGCCAGCAGCTACACCGGGGAGCTGTTTTTT. Complete variable domain (other parts from reference TRBV11-3 and TRBJ2-2): EAGVVQSPRYKIIEKKQPVAFWCNPISGHNTLYWYLQNLGQGPELLIRYENEEAVDDSQLPKDRFSAERLKGVDSTLKIQPAELGDSAVYLCASSYTGELFFGEGSRLTVL.

The chain recombines TRBV5-1 with TRBJ2-5, with D possibly TRBD1 on 5 matching bases. The CDR3 loop spans 14 amino acids. V was shortened by 0 bases and J by 4 bases, with 10 bases between the two germline ends. Germline CDR1 and CDR2: SGHRS and YFSETQ. This chain's CDR3 is CASSLEQALETQYF. In DNA, the CDR3 is TGCGCCAGCAGCTTGGAACAGGCTCTAGAGACCCAGTACTTC.

This clonotype was detected a few times. The chain links TRBV7-2 to TRBJ2-3; 8 bases agree with TRBD2. Germline assignment: CDR1 SGHTA and CDR2 FQGNSA. The CDR3 length is 13 residues. Germline trimming cut 2 bases from V and 8 bases from J; bases unmatched to any gene: 3. The CDR3 protein is CASSLTLAVTQYF. Here the CDR3 DNA reads TGTGCCAGCAGCTTAACACTAGCGGTTACGCAGTATTTT.

V and J are TRBV7-3 and TRBJ2-5; TRBD2 matches 7 bases. The germline V gene has CDR1 SGHTA and CDR2 FQGTGA. With 4 bases clipped from V and 4 bases from J, the junction kept 6 bases outside the gene matches. The length of the CDR3 is 14 residues. CDR3 residues: CASSWAGGRETQYF. The DNA of the CDR3 is TGTGCCAGCAGCTGGGCCGGCGGGAGAGAGACCCAGTACTTC.

This chain links TRBV6-4 with TRBJ2-7, with D possibly TRBD1 on 5 matching bases. The CDR3 covers 14 residues. Trimming stripped 11 bases from V and 3 bases from J, with 20 bases between. The germline gives CDR1 MRHNA, CDR2 SNTAGT. CDR3 coding DNA: TGTGCCTACTCGAGCAGGGTTATAGACTACGAGCAGTACTTC. Translated: CAYSSRVIDYEQYF.

J is TRBJ2-7 and V is TRBV7-8; D is tentatively TRBD1 or TRBD2 (5 bases each). Germline CDR1 is SGHVS and CDR2 is FQNEAQ. The CDR3 spans 15 residues. V lost 1 base, J lost 2 bases, and 12 bases lay in between. This CDR3 is CASSLGTRGPYEQYF. The CDR3 DNA follows: TGTGCCAGCAGCTTAGGGACGAGGGGCCCCTACGAGCAGTACTTC.

The CDR3 loop reads CASSFNVPNEQFF. The CDR3 region has the DNA TGTGCCAGCAGCTTCAACGTCCCCAATGAGCAGTTCTTC. The chain uses TRBV7-2 and TRBJ2-1, with D unresolved. The V end was cut by 3 bases, the J end by 6 bases, with 9 bases between. Germline CDR1 is SGHTA and CDR2 is FQGNSA. The CDR3 covers 13 residues. Together with reference TRBV7-2 and TRBJ2-1, the CDR3 gives the full variable domain: GAGVSQSPSNKVTEKGKDVELRCDPISGHTALYWYRQSLGQGLEFLIYFQGNSAPDKSGLPSDRFSAERTGGSVSTLTIQRTQQEDSAVYLCASSFNVPNEQFFGPGTRLTVL.

This clonotype showed up many times. The chain recombines TRBV5-1 with TRBJ2-7, with D uncertain. From germline, CDR1 is SGHRS and CDR2 YFSETQ. CDR3 length equals 15 residues. Trimming pared 4 bases from V and 3 bases from J, leaving 17 bases between. The CDR3 DNA sequence: TGCGCCAGCAGCCCAACCGGGCTACCTAGCTACGAGCAGTACTTC. Protein product: CASSPTGLPSYEQYF.

This clonotype was counted a few times. This chain connects TRBV11-3 to TRBJ2-7; D is unclear. CDR3 length: 12 residues. Germline values: CDR1 SGHNT, CDR2 YENEEA. V shed 4 bases and J shed 4 bases, with 8 bases lying between them. The CDR3 DNA reads as TGTGCCAGCAGCTGGACGGCTTACGAGCAGTACTTC. It specifies CASSWTAYEQYF.

This clonotype was detected only a few times. The chain employs TRBV7-2 and TRBJ2-7; TRBD2 matches 9 bases. The junction had 3 bases not matched to a gene; V was cut back by 4 bases and J by 2 bases. Looked up from germline, CDR1 is SGHTA and CDR2 is FQGNSA. CDR3 length: 14 amino acids. This chain's CDR3 is CASSSLAGPYEQYF. As DNA, the CDR3 is TGTGCCAGCAGCTCTCTAGCGGGACCCTACGAGCAGTACTTC.

In its sample, this clonotype was seen a few times. V is TRBV20-1 and J is TRBJ1-3, with 9 bases fitting TRBD1. This CDR3 spans 18 amino acids. The V gene end was trimmed by 3 bases and the J gene end by 0 bases; junction bases not matched to a gene: 12. Per the germline V gene, CDR1 is DFQATT and CDR2 is SNEGSKA (reference sequence). Here the CDR3 reads CSARAPVGTGTSGNTIYF. The CDR3 bases are TGCAGTGCTAGGGCCCCCGTTGGGACAGGGACCTCTGGAAACACCATATATTTT.

The rearrangement uses TRBV4-1 and TRBJ2-1; a possible D gene is TRBD1 (5 bases). Per germline, CDR1 MGHRA and CDR2 YSYEKL. V was cut by 5 bases and J by 6 bases, with 20 bases left in between. This CDR3 is built from 16 residues. CDR3 in DNA: TGCGCCAGCAGCGTGAAGGGGCATTCCTTCGGCAATGAGCAGTTCTTC. Protein: CASSVKGHSFGNEQFF.

The chain is built from TRBV24-1 and TRBJ2-3; D tentatively fits TRBD1 or TRBD2 (5 bases each). The V gene lost 7 bases and the J gene lost 0 bases, with 13 bases spanning the gap. This CDR3 contains 15 residues. Germline assignment: CDR1 KGHDR and CDR2 SFDVKD. CDR3 in amino acids: CATRPGTASTDTQYF. CDR3 DNA: TGTGCCACCAGGCCCGGGACGGCTAGCACAGATACGCAGTATTTT.

This clonotype was counted only a few times. The CDR3 bases are TGTGCCAGCAGTTTGGGAACAGGAGGCGAGCAGTTCTTC. Its protein is CASSLGTGGEQFF. J is TRBJ2-1 and V is TRBV27; D may match TRBD1 or TRBD2 (5 bases each). Trimming took 3 bases from V and 10 from J, leaving 13 bases between them. Germline V gene data show CDR1 as MNHEY and CDR2 as SMNVEV (reference sequence). This CDR3 has 13 amino acids.

This rearrangement joins TRBV27 to TRBJ2-3, with 10 positions matching TRBD2. The CDR3 runs to 16 residues. Germline V gene data show CDR1 as MNHEY and CDR2 as SMNVEV (reference sequence). The V and J ends lost 6 bases and 1 base, in that order; junction bases with no gene match: 7. CDR3 sequence: CASRESSGGRTDTQYF. Written as DNA, the CDR3 is TGTGCCAGCAGGGAATCTAGCGGGGGTCGCACAGATACGCAGTATTTT.

This clonotype was detected a few times. The chain couples TRBV7-9 to TRBJ2-3; D ambiguous. Between the trimmed V and J ends, which lost 2 bases and 5 bases, there was a span of 17 bases. The CDR3 covers 16 residues. Germline CDR1 reads SEHNR; CDR2 reads FQNEAQ (reference sequence). The CDR3: CASSLFLETVEDTQYF. The CDR3 DNA is TGTGCCAGCAGCTTATTCTTAGAAACGGTTGAAGATACGCAGTATTTT.

This clonotype was counted a few times. This rearrangement joins TRBV11-2 to TRBJ2-1; 7 positions agree with TRBD2. This CDR3 spans 15 amino acids. V shed 4 bases, J shed 2 bases, and the junction held 5 bases outside the gene matches. The germline gives CDR1 SGHAT, CDR2 FQNNGV. The CDR3 DNA reads TGTGCCAGCAGCTCGAGCGGGAATCCCTACAATGAGCAGTTCTTC. The encoded protein is CASSSSGNPYNEQFF.

This clonotype was counted between two and nine times. The rearrangement uses TRBV5-1 and TRBJ2-2; unclear D gene. Per the germline V gene, CDR1 is SGHRS and CDR2 is YFSETQ. The CDR3 runs 16 residues. The ends were cut back, 0 bases at V and 1 base at J, with 10 bases in the middle. CDR3 DNA sequence: TGCGCCAGCAGCTTGGAAGTATGGGGGAACACCGGGGAGCTGTTTTTT. Translating it yields CASSLEVWGNTGELFF.

This clonotype was found a few times. V usage is TRBV20-1 and J usage is TRBJ1-1; D call uncertain. The germline V and J ends were trimmed by 0 bases and 1 base, with 15 bases remaining between them. The CDR3 length is 16 residues. Germline CDR1 and CDR2: DFQATT and SNEGSKA (reference sequence). The CDR3, as DNA: TGCAGTGCTAGAGATAGTTTGACGGCCGGGAACACTGAAGCTTTCTTT. Amino acid sequence: CSARDSLTAGNTEAFF.

This clonotype was counted only a few times. This sequence joins TRBV20-1 and TRBJ2-1, with 8 bases lining up with TRBD2. CDR3 size: 13 residues. In germline, CDR1 is DFQATT, CDR2 SNEGSKA (reference sequence). Trimming at V came to 4 bases and at J to 7 bases, leaving 6 bases not matched to a gene. The DNA of the CDR3 is TGCAGTGCTAAGCGGGGGCGGGTTAATGAGCAGTTCTTC. Translating gives CSAKRGRVNEQFF.

This clonotype was counted many times. The gene calls are TRBV29-1 and TRBJ2-5; TRBD2 might be the D (6 bases). Trimming left V 2 bases short and J 1 base short, with 8 bases between. This CDR3 has 13 residues. Germline V gene sequence: CDR1 SQVTM, CDR2 ANQGSEA. For the CDR3, the DNA is TGCAGCGTTGAATCGGGGGTCCAAGAGACCCAGTACTTC. Amino acid sequence: CSVESGVQETQYF.

In this sample, this clonotype turned up many times. The rearrangement links TRBV30 to TRBJ2-7, with 9 bases aligning to TRBD1. The CDR3 length is 16 residues. Germline assignment: CDR1 GTSNPN and CDR2 SVGIG (reference sequence). V was pared by 3 bases and J by 6 bases, with 15 bases of the junction left unmatched. The CDR3 coding sequence is TGTGCCTGGAGCCTCACAGGGGACAGGGTAAGGGGCGAGCAGTACTTC. As protein: CAWSLTGDRVRGEQYF.

The chain joins TRBV7-6 to TRBJ2-3; no reliable D call. The CDR3 length is 14 residues. The V gene lost 2 bases and the J gene lost 6 bases, with 12 bases spanning the gap. Germline V gene sequence: CDR1 SGHVS, CDR2 FNYEAQ. The CDR3, as DNA: TGTGCCAGCAGCTTAAAGGGTCCTATTGATACGCAGTATTTT. It specifies CASSLKGPIDTQYF.

The rearrangement uses TRBV12-3 or TRBV12-4 and TRBJ2-3; 9 nucleotides match TRBD1. Trimming removed 4 bases from V and 8 bases from J; junction bases left unmatched: 13. The CDR3 runs to 16 residues. The CDR3 loop is CASSSSETGGRGTQYF. The CDR3 bases are TGTGCCAGCAGTTCCTCCGAGACAGGGGGTAGGGGTACGCAGTATTTT.

This clonotype showed up just a few times. V and J are TRBV4-3 and TRBJ1-2, with D unclear. Germline V gene lookup returns CDR1 LGHNA and CDR2 YSLEER. CDR3 length equals 16 residues. With 3 bases removed from V and 0 bases from J, the gap between germline ends came to 14 bases. In nucleotides, the CDR3 is TGCGCCAGCAGCCAGGCCAGGTTTTTCTCTAACTATGGCTACACCTTC. Protein: CASSQARFFSNYGYTF.

This clonotype turned up a few times. The V and J genes are TRBV5-1 and TRBJ2-7; 7 nucleotides agree with TRBD1. The CDR3 consists of 13 residues. The trim removed 5 bases at V and 3 bases at J, leaving 5 bases unmatched. In germline, CDR1 is SGHRS, CDR2 YFSETQ. The CDR3 DNA sequence: TGCGCCAGCAGAGCAGGGGGTTACTACGAGCAGTACTTC. Its translation: CASRAGGYYEQYF.

The rearrangement links TRBV5-1 to TRBJ1-1; D gene ambiguous. The CDR3 consists of 17 residues. CDR1 and CDR2 from the germline V gene are SGHRS and YFSETQ. Trimming stripped 3 bases from V and 7 bases from J, with 25 bases between. CDR3 amino acids: CASSYSDGIFRSNEAFF. CDR3 DNA: TGCGCCAGCAGCTATTCAGACGGGATCTTCCGATCGAATGAAGCTTTCTTT.

The rearrangement joins TRBV2 to TRBJ2-6, with a possible D match to TRBD1 (5 bases). In germline, CDR1 is SNHLY, CDR2 FYNNEI. The CDR3 has 13 amino acids. Between the trimmed V and J ends, which lost 10 bases and 2 bases, there was a span of 9 bases. For the CDR3, the DNA is TGTGCCACCTCAGGGCCTGGGGCCAACGTCCTGACTTTC. It translates to CATSGPGANVLTF.

This clonotype turned up a few times. The chain is built from TRBV6-2 or TRBV6-3 and TRBJ1-1; the D gene is possibly TRBD1 (5 bases). V was shortened by 4 bases and J by 3 bases, with 12 bases between the two germline ends. The germline gives CDR1 MNHEY, CDR2 SVGEGT. This CDR3 has 14 amino acids. The CDR3 DNA sequence: TGTGCCAGCAGTTCACAGGCGGGGCACACTGAAGCTTTCTTT. Its translation is CASSSQAGHTEAFF.

V usage is TRBV6-5 and J usage is TRBJ2-1, with 7 bases lining up with TRBD1. The germline V gene encodes CDR1 MNHEY and CDR2 SVGAGI. V lost 2 bases and J lost 8; bases outside the gene matches: 6. The CDR3 loop spans 14 amino acids. The CDR3 here is CASSYDRERDEQFF. CDR3 nucleotide sequence: TGTGCCAGCAGTTACGACAGGGAGAGGGATGAGCAGTTCTTC.

The chain uses TRBV25-1 and TRBJ2-7; 12 bases fit TRBD1. CDR1 and CDR2 (germline): MGHDK, SYGVNS. The ends lost 4 bases at V and 1 base at J; junction bases unmatched: 5. The CDR3 length is 16 residues. CDR3 region: CASSAPGQGASYEQYF. Here the CDR3 DNA reads TGTGCCAGCAGTGCGCCGGGACAGGGGGCTTCCTACGAGCAGTACTTC.